Detailed here is one TCR beta chain. The data derive from a study of shared clonotypes between healthy human individuals. Original analysis: ImmunoSEQ output held junction-only sequences without quality scores, so filtering differed. Here immunoSEQ multiplex PCR was the method, and the copy in TCRdb shows in-frame clones only, minus some. D and trimming were read from the DNA, whereas the V and J calls and clone size are those reported in that table. The sample includes a few million clones, roughly nine tenths of them seen just once. This CDR3 comprises 11 residues. Germline V gene sequence: CDR1 SGHTA, CDR2 FQGNSA. Trimming removed 2 bases at V and 10 bases at J, with 9 bases between.

The chain recombines TRBV7-2 with TRBJ2-7; D is perhaps TRBD1 (5 bases). The material sequenced was naive CD4+ T cells sorted from blood. Subset noted: CD45RA+ positively selected. The sequence came from a man aged 18-30 years in good health. The DNA for the CDR3 is TGTGCCAGCAGCTTAACAGGACACCAGTACTTC. It specifies CASSLTGHQYF.